Sequencing of this T cell receptor beta chain was carried out in a study of blood T cells in healthy people across ages. The CDR3 consists of 13 residues. From germline, CDR1 is SQVTM and CDR2 ANQGSEA. A second PCR of 7 to 11 cycles used a sample-barcoded 5' primer and a J-beta primer mix. Each of the cDNA molecules was tagged by a template-switch adaptor with 12 random nucleotides. TCRdb independently ran MiXCR on the 5' RACE reads; one entry per CDR3 protein. The sample contains 1 million or so distinct CDR3 sequences, approximately 25% of which appear only once. The same data also contributed to another study, on T cells of mothers and their children. That source adds: The study recruited a few healthy Caucasian mothers and their six children as donors. Once extracted, all RNA went into cDNA synthesis at around 1.4 ug per 15 ul.

The rearrangement links TRBV29-1 to TRBJ2-5; D gene ambiguous. With the DNA end fitting TRBJ2-7 better, the J assignment may be wrong. Sequenced: blood. The TCR sequence derives from a girl aged 2-10 years in good health. CDR3 sequence: CSVIESSSYEQYF. The CDR3, as DNA: TGCAGCGTTATAGAGAGTAGCTCCTACGAGCAGTACTTC.